The rows below give T cell receptor beta chains drawn from one sample of a study of T cells after yellow fever vaccination. One entry per CDR3 protein, called by TCRdb with MiXCR from the 5' RACE reads. The sample yields 620,000 or so distinct CDR3 sequences, more than 9% seen once. Sequences were derived from PBMCs, sampled on the day of the yellow fever booster vaccination. Every receptor here comes from a man aged 30 to 39 who received the YFV17D yellow fever vaccine. The CDR3 runs from the conserved cysteine through the conserved F or W. The D gene is left open where the match is weak. Rows may omit the clone size; those that give it use once, few, many or a size class.

>.|few|TRBV9|TRBJ2-7
CASSVGGEISYEQYF
TGTGCCAGCAGCGTAGGAGGGGAGATCTCCTACGAGCAGTACTTC
>.|.|TRBV24-1|TRBJ2-1
CATSDYRGGQQFF
TGTGCCACCAGTGATTACAGGGGGGGTCAGCAGTTCTTC
>TRBD1|.|TRBV5-4|TRBJ2-5
CASSQAKTGRETQYF
TGTGCCAGCAGCCAAGCTAAGACAGGGCGAGAGACCCAGTACTTC
>.|few|TRBV24-1|TRBJ2-1
CATSDPATEGNEQFF
TGTGCCACCAGTGATCCCGCGACAGAAGGGAATGAGCAGTTCTTC
>.|few|TRBV24-1|TRBJ2-5
CATSDSGTEETQYF
TGTGCCACCAGTGACAGCGGGACAGAAGAGACCCAGTACTTC
>.|few|TRBV9|TRBJ2-7
CASSPKEGTVIGEQYF
TGTGCCAGCAGCCCCAAGGAGGGGACAGTGATAGGCGAGCAGTACTTC
>TRBD2|.|TRBV7-9|TRBJ2-1
CASSLGAGLDRDEQFF
TGTGCCAGCAGCTTAGGAGCGGGACTAGATCGTGATGAGCAGTTCTTC
>.|many|TRBV10-3|TRBJ2-5
CAISEGREKETQYF
TGTGCCATCAGTGAGGGACGCGAAAAAGAGACCCAGTACTTC
>.|many|TRBV7-3|TRBJ2-2
CASSLNWGNTGELFF
TGTGCCAGCAGCTTAAATTGGGGAAACACCGGGGAGCTGTTTTTT
>.|few|TRBV20-1|TRBJ1-2
CSASGGYGYTF
TGCAGTGCTAGTGGTGGTTATGGCTACACCTTC
>.|.|TRBV18|TRBJ2-4
CASSPPRGKNIQYF
TGTGCCAGCTCACCTCCCAGGGGCAAAAACATTCAGTACTTC
>TRBD1|many|TRBV5-1|TRBJ2-5
CASRWSRDRGAETQYF
TGCGCCAGCAGGTGGAGCCGCGACAGGGGGGCAGAGACCCAGTACTTC
>.|many|TRBV29-1|TRBJ1-1
CSVEVTANTEAFF
TGCAGCGTTGAGGTTACGGCGAACACTGAAGCTTTCTTT
>TRBD2|few|TRBV7-2|TRBJ2-3
CASSLSSGRVGTQYF
TGTGCCAGCAGCTTATCTAGCGGGAGGGTGGGTACGCAGTATTTT
>.|few|TRBV11-2|TRBJ2-5
CASSLRGGGGSFQETQYF
TGTGCCAGCAGCTTAAGAGGGGGAGGCGGGTCCTTTCAAGAGACCCAGTACTTC
>.|many|TRBV14|TRBJ1-6
CASSQEIVTSPLHF
TGTGCCAGCAGCCAAGAGATCGTTACTTCACCCCTCCACTTT
>.|few|TRBV4-2|TRBJ2-7
CASSQQGEQYF
TGTGCCAGCAGCCAGCAGGGGGAGCAGTACTTC
>TRBD2|.|TRBV20-1|TRBJ2-1
CSAPGLAGDEQFF
TGCAGTGCCCCGGGACTAGCGGGAGATGAGCAGTTCTTC
>.|.|TRBV7-3|TRBJ2-3
CASSSGQTDTQYF
TGTGCCAGCAGCTCCGGACAAACAGATACGCAGTATTTT
>.|.|TRBV5-1|TRBJ2-1
CASSSRFYNEQFF
TGCGCCAGCAGCTCCCGCTTCTACAATGAGCAGTTCTTC
>.|few|TRBV7-2|TRBJ2-1
CASSPGLEIYGQFF
TGTGCCAGCAGCCCGGGACTCGAGATCTACGGGCAGTTCTTC
>TRBD1|few|TRBV7-6|TRBJ2-7
CASSLIPGGGEQYF
TGTGCCAGCAGCTTAATTCCAGGGGGCGGTGAGCAGTACTTC
>TRBD2|.|TRBV7-2|TRBJ2-3
CASSHGLAGDTKYF
TGTGCCAGCAGCCATGGACTAGCGGGGGACACTAAGTATTTT
>.|.|TRBV18|TRBJ2-7
CASSPTRMAHEQYF
TGTGCCAGCTCACCGACCCGAATGGCCCACGAGCAGTACTTC
>.|few|TRBV20-1|TRBJ1-5
CSAKPGDSNQPQHF
TGCAGTGCAAAGCCCGGGGATAGCAATCAGCCCCAGCATTTT
>.|.|TRBV10-3|TRBJ2-3
CAIRGGEFTDTQYF
TGTGCCATCAGAGGGGGGGAGTTCACAGATACGCAGTATTTT
>TRBD1|few|TRBV7-9|TRBJ1-1
CASRQGQQNTEAFF
TGTGCCAGCAGACAGGGACAGCAGAACACTGAAGCTTTCTTT
>.|many|TRBV7-8|TRBJ1-5
CASSPGSTARAQHF
TGTGCCAGCAGCCCCGGCAGTACCGCGAGAGCCCAGCATTTT
>.|.|TRBV6-1|TRBJ1-3
CASQRTLNSGNTIYF
TGTGCCAGCCAACGGACCTTGAACTCTGGAAACACCATATATTTT
>TRBD2|few|TRBV7-2|TRBJ2-1
CASTTTSGTYNEQFF
TGTGCCAGCACCACAACTAGCGGGACCTACAATGAGCAGTTCTTC
>.|few|TRBV6-5|TRBJ2-7
CASSYSTGASYEQYF
TGTGCCAGCAGTTACTCGACTGGGGCATCCTACGAGCAGTACTTC
>.|many|TRBV11-2|TRBJ2-7
CASSFLRGRTSYEQYF
TGTGCCAGCAGCTTCCTCCGCGGGCGGACGTCCTACGAGCAGTACTTC
>TRBD2|once|TRBV6-5|TRBJ2-5
CASNLRLAGEETQYF
TGTGCCAGCAATTTACGACTAGCGGGAGAGGAGACCCAGTACTTC
>.|.|TRBV20-1|TRBJ2-6
CSAGLRVQGANVLTF
TGCAGTGCTGGCCTGAGGGTCCAGGGGGCCAACGTCCTGACTTTC
>.|few|TRBV27|TRBJ1-5
CASSLVGTHQPQHF
TGTGCCAGCAGTTTAGTGGGGACTCATCAGCCCCAGCATTTT
>.|few|TRBV7-2|TRBJ2-6
CASSRGEGGANVLTF
TGTGCCAGCAGCCGCGGAGAGGGGGGGGCCAACGTCCTGACTTTC
>TRBD2|.|TRBV4-2|TRBJ2-1
CASSQGGLARYNEQFF
TGTGCCAGCAGCCAAGGGGGACTAGCTCGGTACAATGAGCAGTTCTTC
>.|few|TRBV6-1|TRBJ2-5
CASSGAEGQTQYF
TGTGCCAGCAGTGGGGCAGAAGGACAGACCCAGTACTTC
>.|.|TRBV20-1|TRBJ2-1
CSARRPSDEQFF
TGCAGTGCTAGGCGCCCTAGCGATGAGCAGTTCTTC
>.|.|TRBV20-1|TRBJ2-7
CRAAQGNEQYF
TGCAGGGCTGCACAGGGAAACGAGCAGTACTTC
>TRBD1|.|TRBV2|TRBJ2-7
CATHRTGAYEQYF
TGTGCCACCCACCGGACAGGGGCCTACGAGCAGTACTTC
>TRBD1|.|TRBV10-3|TRBJ2-3
CAMGRGQGTDTQYF
TGTGCCATGGGGCGGGGACAGGGGACAGATACGCAGTATTTT